The clone carrying this T cell receptor beta chain was seen only a few times. This record comes from a study of graft-versus-host responses after intestinal transplantation. Profiled with immunoSEQ multiplex PCR; TCRdb holds only in-frame clones, not every one. The table has about 20,000 clones, around 44% seen once. This CDR3 has 15 residues. Trimming stripped 0 bases from V and 1 base from J, with 9 bases between. CDR1 and CDR2 from the germline V gene are MNHEY and SVGAGI. The chain uses TRBV6-5 and TRBJ1-1; D is perhaps TRBD1 (6 bases). This sample comprised alloreactive CD4+ T cells from a mixed lymphocyte reaction culture, obtained before intestinal transplant. Subset defined: CFSE-low proliferating T cells sorted from roughly 6-day pre-transplant mixed lymphocyte reaction (GvH or HvG direction). This receptor was taken from a human patient who received an intestinal transplant. CDR3 sequence: CASSYSTRGNTEAFF. As DNA, the CDR3 is TGTGCCAGCAGTTACTCGACCAGGGGGAACACTGAAGCTTTCTTT.